This T cell receptor (beta chain) was captured by sequencing in a study of CD8+ T cells in alopecia areata. Study-wide findings and caveats: Resident alphabeta T cells of normal skin are also sequenced in scalp samples.

Comment on this clone: Its antigen is still unknown.

Reverse transcription of extracted RNA yielded cDNA, which provided the sequencing template. The protocol was immunoSEQ multiplex PCR, while the TCRdb copy is restricted to in-frame clones and leaves out a portion. The table includes approximately 89,000 clones, roughly half detected once. CDR3 size: 15 residues. Germline V gene sequence: CDR1 ENHRY, CDR2 SYGVKD. The V end was cut by 3 bases, the J end by 6 bases, with 14 bases between. Sequencing was done on a sample of NKG2D-high CD8+ T cells sorted from blood. This clonotype was obtained from a human donor with alopecia areata. This rearrangement joins TRBV10-3 to TRBJ2-2, with D unresolved. This CDR3 is CAISDPKSPPGELFF. The CDR3 DNA sequence: TGTGCCATCAGTGATCCCAAATCCCCCCCCGGGGAGCTGTTTTTT.